The T cell receptor (beta chain) under discussion was sequenced for a study of cytomegalovirus exposure and HLA in healthy donors. With 60 Vbeta and 13 Jbeta primers, the PCR was carried out. Libraries were prepared by immunoSEQ multiplex PCR; TCRdb keeps only in-frame clonotypes and omits some of them. This sample's clone table lists more than 90,000 clones. V was cut by 4 bases and J by 5 bases, with 16 bases left in between. Germline V gives CDR1 SGHKS, CDR2 YYEKEE (reference sequence). CDR3 length: 15 residues. V is TRBV5-5 and J is TRBJ2-1; maybe TRBD2 (5 bases). The sequenced sample was PBMCs. The sequence came from a middle-aged man in good health and CMV-seropositive. The CDR3 sequence is CASSLTGSTDNEQFF. The CDR3 DNA reads as TGTGCCAGCAGCCTGACGGGAAGCACAGACAATGAGCAGTTCTTC.